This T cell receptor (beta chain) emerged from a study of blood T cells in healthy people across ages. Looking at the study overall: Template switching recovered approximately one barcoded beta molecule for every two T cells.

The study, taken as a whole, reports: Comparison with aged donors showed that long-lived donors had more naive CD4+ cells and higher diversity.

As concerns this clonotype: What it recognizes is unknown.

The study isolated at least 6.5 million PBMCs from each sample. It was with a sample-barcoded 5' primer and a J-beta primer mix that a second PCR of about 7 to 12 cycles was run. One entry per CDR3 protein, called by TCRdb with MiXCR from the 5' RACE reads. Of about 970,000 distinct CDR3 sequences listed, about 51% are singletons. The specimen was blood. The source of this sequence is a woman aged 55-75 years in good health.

DNA of the CDR3: TGTGCCAGCAGTTTATTGGAATATGGCTACACCTTC. As protein: CASSLLEYGYTF. The V call is TRBV28, the J call TRBJ1-2; D gene unclear. Between the trimmed V and J ends, which lost 1 base and 5 bases, there was a span of 5 bases. The CDR3 is made up of 12 amino acids. Germline CDR1 MDHEN, CDR2 SYDVKM.